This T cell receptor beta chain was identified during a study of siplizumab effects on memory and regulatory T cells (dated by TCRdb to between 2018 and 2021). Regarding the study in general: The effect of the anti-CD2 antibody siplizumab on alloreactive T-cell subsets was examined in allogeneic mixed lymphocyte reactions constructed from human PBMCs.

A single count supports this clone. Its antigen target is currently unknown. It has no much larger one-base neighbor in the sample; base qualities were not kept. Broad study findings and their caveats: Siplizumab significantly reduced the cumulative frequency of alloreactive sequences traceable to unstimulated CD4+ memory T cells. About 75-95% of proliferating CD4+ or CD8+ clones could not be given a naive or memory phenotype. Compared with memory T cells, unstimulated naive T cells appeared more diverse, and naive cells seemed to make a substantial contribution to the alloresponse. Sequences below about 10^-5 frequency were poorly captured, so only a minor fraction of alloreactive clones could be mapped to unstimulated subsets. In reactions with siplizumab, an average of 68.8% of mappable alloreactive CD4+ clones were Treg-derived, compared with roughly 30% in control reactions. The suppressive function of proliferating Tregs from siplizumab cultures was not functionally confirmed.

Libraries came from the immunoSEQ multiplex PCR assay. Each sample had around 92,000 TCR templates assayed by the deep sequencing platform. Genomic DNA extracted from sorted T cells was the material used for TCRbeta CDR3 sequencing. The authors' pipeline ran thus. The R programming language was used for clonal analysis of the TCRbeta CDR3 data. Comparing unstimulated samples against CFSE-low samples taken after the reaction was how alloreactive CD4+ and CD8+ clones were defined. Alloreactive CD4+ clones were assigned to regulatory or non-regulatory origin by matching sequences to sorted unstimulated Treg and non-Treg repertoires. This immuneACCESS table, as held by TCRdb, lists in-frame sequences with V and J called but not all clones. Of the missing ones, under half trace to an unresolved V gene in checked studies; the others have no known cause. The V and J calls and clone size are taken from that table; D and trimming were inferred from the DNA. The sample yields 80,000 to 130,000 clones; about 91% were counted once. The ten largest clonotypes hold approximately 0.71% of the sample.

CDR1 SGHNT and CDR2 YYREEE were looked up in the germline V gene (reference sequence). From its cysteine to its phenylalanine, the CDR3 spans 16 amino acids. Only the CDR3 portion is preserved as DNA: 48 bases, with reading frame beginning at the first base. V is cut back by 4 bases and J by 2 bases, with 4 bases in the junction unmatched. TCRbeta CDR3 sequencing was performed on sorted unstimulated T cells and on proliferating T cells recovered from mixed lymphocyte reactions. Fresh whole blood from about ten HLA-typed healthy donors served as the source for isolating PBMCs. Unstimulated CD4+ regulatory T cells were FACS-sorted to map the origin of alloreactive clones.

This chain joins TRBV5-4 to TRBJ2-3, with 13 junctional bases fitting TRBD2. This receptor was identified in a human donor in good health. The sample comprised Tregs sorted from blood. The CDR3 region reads CASSPGLAGPTDTQYF. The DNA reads TGTGCCAGCAGCCCGGGACTAGCGGGACCCACAGATACGCAGTATTTT.